This entry lists 6 T cell receptor beta chains sequenced from one sample in a study of cytomegalovirus exposure and HLA in healthy donors. The study ran its PCR with 60 Vbeta and 13 Jbeta primers. Using immunoSEQ multiplex PCR, the repertoire was profiled, and TCRdb retains in-frame clones only, with some absent. The sample shows fewer than 200,000 clones, about 90% of them seen only once. Specimen: PBMCs. The receptors were sampled from a girl under three years old in good health and CMV-seronegative.

The CDR3 DNA reads TGTGCCTGGAAATTTTCCGGGGTGGAGACCCAGTACTTC. This encodes CAWKFSGVETQYF. This rearrangement joins TRBV30 to TRBJ2-5; D might be TRBD2 (5 bases). From germline, CDR1 is GTSNPN and CDR2 SVGIG (reference sequence). Trimming took 4 bases from V and 5 from J, leaving 14 bases between them. The CDR3 has 13 residues.

The chain joins TRBV7-7 to TRBJ1-3; 7 bases agree with TRBD1. Trimming cost V 7 bases and J 5 bases; bases outside gene matches: 20. Per germline, CDR1 SSHAT and CDR2 FNYEAQ (reference sequence). The CDR3 runs to 18 residues. CDR3 loop: CASIKNPVGDSRRNTIYF. As DNA, the CDR3 is TGTGCCAGCATCAAAAACCCGGTTGGGGACAGTAGGCGAAACACCATATATTTT.

The chain combines TRBV6-4 with TRBJ2-3; 15 bases match TRBD2. CDR1 is MRHNA, CDR2 SNTAGT, per germline. This CDR3 contains 16 residues. J gave up 5 bases and V 6 bases, and 6 bases lay outside the gene matches. DNA of the CDR3: TGTGCCAGCAGGGGGACTAGCGGGGGGCCAGTAGATACGCAGTATTTT. It yields the protein CASRGTSGGPVDTQYF.

The CDR3 here is CASSQYDGMSSYEQYF. The CDR3 DNA sequence: TGCGCCAGCAGCCAATACGACGGGATGAGCTCCTACGAGCAGTACTTC. The chain has TRBV4-3 and TRBJ2-7; a possible D gene is TRBD2 (5 bases). Germline loops: CDR1 LGHNA, CDR2 YSLEER. This CDR3 has 16 amino acids. V was cut by 2 bases and J by 0 bases, with 14 bases left in between.

This sequence joins TRBV21-1 and TRBJ1-4; the table names TRBD1, a call not compared with the DNA. TRBV21-1 is a documented pseudogene. The length of the CDR3 is 15 residues. The CDR3 loop is CASSSLDRTNEKLFF. DNA for the CDR3: TGTGCCAGCAGCTCTCTGGACAGGACTAATGAAAAACTGTTTTTT.

This chain links TRBV27 with TRBJ2-1; D perhaps matches TRBD1 (5 bases). The germline CDR1 and CDR2 sequences are MNHEY and SMNVEV (reference sequence). CDR3 size: 14 residues. V lost 5 bases, J lost 5 bases, and 13 bases lay in between. CDR3 bases: TGTGCCAGCAGTATTGACAGTTCCGACAATGAGCAGTTCTTC. This encodes CASSIDSSDNEQFF.